What follows is one TCR beta chain and its context. What it recognizes is unknown. A multiplex PCR was run with 60 Vbeta primers and 13 Jbeta primers. Profiled with immunoSEQ multiplex PCR; TCRdb holds only in-frame clones, not every one. The sample holds around 200,000 clones, 80% to 85% seen once. These data belong to a study of cytomegalovirus exposure and HLA in healthy donors. Study-wide points: Later, TCR association rates were found to vary by HLA locus, highest for DRB1 and lowest for HLA-C. A later analysis found that most CMV-associated TCR beta chains appeared HLA-restricted.

Germline CDR1 MDHEN, CDR2 SYDVKM. V gave up 8 bases and J gave up 8 bases, with 18 bases separating them. The CDR3 is 14 residues long. The specimen was PBMCs. The J gene is TRBJ1-4, the V gene TRBV28; D ambiguous. This TCR was sampled from a woman younger than 30 in good health and CMV-seronegative. CDR3 protein: CASQPGDGVEKLFF. The CDR3 DNA reads as TGTGCCAGCCAACCCGGAGACGGTGTAGAAAAACTGTTTTTT.